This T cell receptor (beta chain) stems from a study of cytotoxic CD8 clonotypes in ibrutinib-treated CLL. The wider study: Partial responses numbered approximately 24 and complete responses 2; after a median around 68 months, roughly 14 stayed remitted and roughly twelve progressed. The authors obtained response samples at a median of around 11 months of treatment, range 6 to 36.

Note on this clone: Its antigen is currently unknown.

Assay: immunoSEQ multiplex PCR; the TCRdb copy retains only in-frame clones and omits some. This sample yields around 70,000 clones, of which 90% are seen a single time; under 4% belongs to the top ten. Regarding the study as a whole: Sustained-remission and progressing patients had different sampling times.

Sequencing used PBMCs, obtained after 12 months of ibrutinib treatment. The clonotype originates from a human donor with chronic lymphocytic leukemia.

The CDR3 nucleotides read TGTGCCAGCAGCTCCCCCCAAGCGGGAACCGATACGCAGTATTTT. Protein: CASSSPQAGTDTQYF. The chain employs TRBV7-8 and TRBJ2-3, with 7 bases fitting TRBD2. The J segment lost 6 bases and the V segment lost 4 bases, leaving 10 bases of the junction unmatched. The CDR3 has 15 amino acids. The germline gives CDR1 SGHVS, CDR2 FQNEAQ.